A selection of T cell receptor beta chains follows, all from one sample in a study of response to subunit inactivated influenza vaccine. TCRdb re-derived calls from the RT-PCR reads in MiXCR, one entry per CDR3 protein. The repertoire has about 540,000 distinct CDR3 sequences, around 21% of them found once; the top ten carry 2.5% to 3%. Separately, the same data were catalogued under a study of T cells expressing NK-cell markers.

Material: CD4+ T cells sorted from PBMCs, obtained roughly 12 days after vaccination. The receptors here all came from a man aged 50 to 59 who received an inactivated influenza vaccine. The CDR3 runs from the conserved cysteine through the conserved F or W. The order of the fields is V gene, D gene, CDR3 length, clone size, J gene, CDR3 DNA, CDR3 protein. A D gene is named only where the DNA matches it firmly. The size of a clone is reported for some rows only, either as once, few or many, or as a class for expanded clones.

TRBV30,.,14,.,TRBJ1-2,TGTGCCTGGAGTGTACACAGGGCTAACTATGGCTACACCTTC,CAWSVHRANYGYTF
TRBV28,.,13,few,TRBJ1-2,TGTGCCAGCAGTCCCGAGGTGGCTTTAGACTACACCTTC,CASSPEVALDYTF
TRBV5-1,TRBD1,16,.,TRBJ1-4,TGCGCCAGCAGCTTGCTGGGGACAGGGGTTAATGAAAAACTGTTTTTT,CASSLLGTGVNEKLFF
TRBV7-9,.,15,few,TRBJ2-3,TGTGCCAGCAGCTTGACGGAGTCTAGCACAGATACGCAGTATTTT,CASSLTESSTDTQYF
TRBV20-1,.,11,.,TRBJ2-5,TGCAGTGCGCCGACTCGGGAGACCCAGTACTTC,CSAPTRETQYF
TRBV5-1,.,12,few,TRBJ2-2,TGCGCCAGCAGCTTCGATGGCGGGGAGCTGTTTTTT,CASSFDGGELFF
TRBV10-2,TRBD1,13,few,TRBJ1-2,TGCGCCAGCAGGGCTACAGGGGATAGAGGCTACACCTTC,CASRATGDRGYTF
TRBV12-3/TRBV12-4,.,12,.,TRBJ2-3,TGTGCCAGCAGTTTAGGACTCACCACGCAGTATTTT,CASSLGLTTQYF
TRBV3-1,.,16,few,TRBJ2-2,TGTGCCAGCAGCGCCGGCCCTCCGCGCGTCACCGGGGAGCTGTTTTTT,CASSAGPPRVTGELFF
TRBV7-9,.,13,few,TRBJ2-7,TGTGCCAGCAGCTTAGACGACGGCTACGAGCAGTACTTC,CASSLDDGYEQYF
TRBV7-9,TRBD1,12,.,TRBJ2-1,TGTGCCAGCAGCGTCCGGACAGGAGTTGAGTTCTTC,CASSVRTGVEFF
TRBV5-1,.,14,few,TRBJ2-7,TGCGCCAGCAGCTTGTTATCAGGGGCCTACGAGCAGTACTTC,CASSLLSGAYEQYF
TRBV30,TRBD1,15,.,TRBJ2-6,TGTGCCTGGGGACAGGGTTTCTCTGGGGCCAACGTCCTGACTTTC,CAWGQGFSGANVLTF
TRBV5-5,TRBD2,17,.,TRBJ2-5,TGTGCCAGCATCCTTTCGGGACTAGCGGGGGTTGGTGAGACCCAGTACTTC,CASILSGLAGVGETQYF
TRBV28,.,15,few,TRBJ1-6,TGTGCCAGCAGTCCGGTCAGGGCCAGAGATTCACCCCTCCACTTT,CASSPVRARDSPLHF
TRBV21-1,.,15,.,TRBJ1-1,TGTGCCAGCAGACGGGGCGACAAGGGAGGCACTGAAGCTTTCTTT,CASRRGDKGGTEAFF
TRBV15,TRBD2,17,.,TRBJ2-2,TGTGCCACCAGCAGAGATCGGCTAGCGGGCCAGACCGGGGAGCTGTTTTTT,CATSRDRLAGQTGELFF
TRBV7-2,.,14,few,TRBJ2-1,TGTGCCAGCAGCCCAGGAGGGTATGGCAATGAGCAGTTCTTC,CASSPGGYGNEQFF
TRBV5-1,.,13,many,TRBJ2-1,TGCGCCAGCAGCTTGGGGAACACCAATGAGCAGTTCTTC,CASSLGNTNEQFF
TRBV12-3/TRBV12-4,TRBD2,15,.,TRBJ2-2,TGTGCCAGCAGTTTAGGAGCGGGAGGCTTCGGGGAGCTGTTTTTT,CASSLGAGGFGELFF
TRBV29-1,TRBD2,13,.,TRBJ2-1,TGCAGCGTCGACGGACTAGGTATGGCTGAGCAGTTCTTC,CSVDGLGMAEQFF
TRBV10-3,TRBD2,16,.,TRBJ2-1,TGTGCCATCAGGGGGACTAGCGGGGGAGCATACAATGAGCAGTTCTTC,CAIRGTSGGAYNEQFF
TRBV6-1,.,12,.,TRBJ1-1,TGTGCCAGCAAGCAGATGAACACTGAAGCTTTCTTT,CASKQMNTEAFF